One and the same sample provided the 21 T cell receptor beta chains below, sequenced in a study of cytomegalovirus exposure and HLA in healthy donors. Amplification used 60 Vbeta primers and 13 Jbeta primers. The protocol was immunoSEQ multiplex PCR, while the TCRdb copy is restricted to in-frame clones and leaves out a portion. Counted here are approximately 120,000 clones, about 82% occurring once; the ten biggest clones make up 1.9%. The sequenced sample consisted of PBMCs. The receptors were gathered from a man in his forties or fifties in good health and CMV-seronegative.

The V gene is TRBV7-3, the J gene TRBJ1-1, with TRBD1 as a possible D gene (6 bases). The CDR3 totals 15 residues. Per the germline V gene, CDR1 is SGHTA and CDR2 is FQGTGA. The V and J ends lost 0 bases and 4 bases respectively, with 12 bases between them. CDR3 nucleotides: TGTGCCAGCAGCTTAACGAGGGGGGGGAGCACTGAAGCTTTCTTT. It yields the protein CASSLTRGGSTEAFF. Variable domain in full (rest from reference TRBV7-3 and TRBJ1-1): GAGVSQTPSNKVTEKGKYVELRCDPISGHTALYWYRQSLGQGPEFLIYFQGTGAADDSGLPNDRFFAVRPEGSVSTLKIQRTERGDSAVYLCASSLTRGGSTEAFFGQGTRLTVV.

The chain uses TRBV5-1 and TRBJ2-3, with D perhaps TRBD2 (5 bases). Trimming stripped 4 bases from V and 4 bases from J, with 7 bases between. This CDR3 contains 12 residues. CDR1 SGHRS and CDR2 YFSETQ come from the germline V gene. CDR3 sequence (DNA): TGCGCCAGCAGCCCCGGGGCAGATACGCAGTATTTT. As protein: CASSPGADTQYF. Supplemented by reference TRBV5-1 and TRBJ2-3, the full variable domain reads KAGVTQTPRYLIKTRGQQVTLSCSPISGHRSVSWYQQTPGQGLQFLFEYFSETQRNKGNFPGRFSGRQFSNSRSEMNVSTLELGDSALYLCASSPGADTQYFGPGTRLTVL.

The chain carries TRBV2 and TRBJ2-7; D is ambiguous. The CDR3 runs to 13 residues. CDR1 SNHLY and CDR2 FYNNEI come from the germline V gene. The V end lost 8 bases, the J end lost 3 bases, and 14 bases lay between the germline ends. CDR3 protein: CASEAGVDYEQYV. DNA of the CDR3: TGTGCCAGCGAGGCAGGAGTAGACTACGAGCAGTACGTC.

The CDR3 sequence is CASSQEFGDRGGRTEAFF. DNA of the CDR3: TGCGCCAGCAGCCAAGAGTTTGGGGACAGGGGAGGGAGGACTGAAGCTTTCTTT. V is TRBV4-3 and J is TRBJ1-1, with 10 bases identical to TRBD1. CDR1 is LGHNA, CDR2 YSLEER, per germline. V shed 0 bases, J shed 5 bases, and the junction held 12 bases outside the gene matches. This CDR3 spans 18 amino acids.

This clone was detected only a few times. This chain joins TRBV7-2 and TRBJ1-3; no clear D. Trimming took off 5 bases at V and 4 bases at J, with 6 bases between the two ends. Germline V gene sequence: CDR1 SGHTA, CDR2 FQGNSA. The CDR3 loop spans 12 amino acids. In nucleotides, the CDR3 is TGTGCCAGCAGCCCAGGAGGAAACACCATATATTTT. The encoded protein is CASSPGGNTIYF.

CDR3 protein: CASSVDGTGDYEQYF. Written as DNA, the CDR3 is TGTGCCAGCAGCGTAGACGGGACAGGGGATTACGAGCAGTACTTC. This sequence joins TRBV9 and TRBJ2-7; 10 bases map to TRBD1. Germline V gives CDR1 SGDLS, CDR2 YYNGEE. CDR3 length: 15 residues. The V and J ends lost 0 bases and 4 bases, in that order; junction bases with no gene match: 4. Full variable domain (rest looked up from reference TRBV9 and TRBJ2-7): DSGVTQTPKHLITATGQRVTLRCSPRSGDLSVYWYQQSLDQGLQFLIQYYNGEERAKGNILERFSAQQFPDLHSELNLSSLELGDSALYFCASSVDGTGDYEQYFGPGTRLTVT.

The V call is TRBV19, the J call TRBJ2-5, with TRBD1 identical over 7 bases. This CDR3 has 13 amino acids. The trim removed 3 bases at V and 5 bases at J, leaving 3 bases unmatched. Germline values: CDR1 LNHDA, CDR2 SQIVND (reference sequence). CDR3 loop: CASSMQGVETQYF. CDR3 coding DNA: TGTGCCAGTAGTATGCAGGGGGTTGAGACCCAGTACTTC.

The chain combines TRBV15 with TRBJ2-5; tentatively, D is TRBD2 (5 bases). The V gene's germline CDR1 is LNHNV and CDR2 YYDKDF (reference sequence). The CDR3 length is 15 residues. Between the trimmed V and J ends, which lost 3 bases and 9 bases, there was a span of 20 bases. CDR3 sequence (DNA): TGTGCCACCAGCAGGGGAGACCCGGAGCGTAATTCCCAGTACTTC. Its translation: CATSRGDPERNSQYF.

This clone was found once. The chain links TRBV9 to TRBJ2-1; 10 bases map to TRBD1. V gave up 3 bases and J gave up 1 base; unmatched junction bases: 1. The germline V gene encodes CDR1 SGDLS and CDR2 YYNGEE. The CDR3 covers 15 residues. The CDR3 protein is CASSAGQGSYNEQFF. For the CDR3, the DNA is TGTGCCAGCAGCGCGGGACAGGGGTCCTACAATGAGCAGTTCTTC.

The count of this clone is one. The chain links TRBV28 to TRBJ1-1; possibly TRBD1 for D (6 bases). This CDR3 is built from 12 residues. Germline CDR1 is MDHEN and CDR2 is SYDVKM. Trimming pared 6 bases from V and 13 bases from J, leaving 18 bases between. The CDR3 bases are TGTGCCAGCAGGAACGGACAGTCCCATGGTTTCTTT. Translation gives CASRNGQSHGFF.

The chain recombines TRBV5-1 with TRBJ1-2; 9 nucleotides align to TRBD1. The CDR3 totals 14 residues. With 3 bases clipped from V and 2 bases from J, the junction kept 2 bases outside the gene matches. From germline, CDR1 is SGHRS and CDR2 YFSETQ. The CDR3 reads CASSSGTGNYGYTF. As DNA, the CDR3 is TGCGCCAGCAGCTCCGGGACAGGGAACTATGGCTACACCTTC.

This chain links TRBV6-4 with TRBJ2-5; the D gene is possibly TRBD2 (5 bases). Germline V lookup: CDR1 MRHNA, CDR2 SNTAGT. Trimming took off 8 bases at V and 5 bases at J, with 15 bases between the two ends. The CDR3 runs to 13 residues. DNA of the CDR3: TGTGCCAGCGGTATAGGGCCGGGGGAGACCCAGTACTTC. Translation gives CASGIGPGETQYF.

The rearrangement uses TRBV9 and TRBJ1-3, with D tentatively TRBD1 (6 bases). V was shortened by 2 bases and J by 8 bases, with 17 bases between the two germline ends. This CDR3 contains 15 residues. The germline V gene has CDR1 SGDLS and CDR2 YYNGEE. CDR3 bases: TGTGCCAGCAGCGTGGGGGGGCTTGGTCGAGACACCATATATTTT. It translates to CASSVGGLGRDTIYF.

This chain uses TRBV18 with TRBJ2-3, with a weak D call TRBD2 (5 bases). There are 14 residues in the CDR3. With 4 bases removed from V and 0 bases from J, the gap between germline ends came to 8 bases. Germline values: CDR1 KGHSH, CDR2 LQKENI. CDR3: CASSQGLSTDTQYF. DNA of the CDR3: TGTGCCAGCTCACAAGGACTTAGCACAGATACGCAGTATTTT.

This sequence joins TRBV18 and TRBJ1-4, with D unclear. CDR1 is KGHSH and CDR2 is LQKENI in the germline V gene. The CDR3 length is 16 residues. Trimming removed 3 bases at V and 2 bases at J, with 13 bases between. For the CDR3, the DNA is TGTGCCAGCTCACCGGGAGTACTAGCGACTAATGAAAAACTGTTTTTT. Translation gives CASSPGVLATNEKLFF.

V gene TRBV5-1 combines with J gene TRBJ1-2; 7 bases line up with TRBD1. Losses at the gene ends were 1 base for V and 3 bases for J; bases not matched to a gene: 0. This CDR3 contains 13 residues. CDR1 and CDR2 (germline): SGHRS, YFSETQ. As DNA, the CDR3 is TGCGCCAGCAGCTTGACAGGGGACTATGGCTACACCTTC. It specifies CASSLTGDYGYTF.

For the CDR3, the DNA is TGTGCCAGTAGTATAAGGTGGAGGACCACCCGGGACTCCTACAATGAGCAGTTCTTC. Protein: CASSIRWRTTRDSYNEQFF. The rearrangement uses TRBV19 and TRBJ2-1, with D possibly being TRBD2 (5 bases). The ends were cut back, 2 bases at V and 0 bases at J, with 20 bases in the middle. This CDR3 has 19 residues. Germline values: CDR1 LNHDA, CDR2 SQIVND (reference sequence).

The J gene is TRBJ2-7, the V gene TRBV7-2; D might be TRBD2 (7 bases). Germline V gene lookup returns CDR1 SGHTA and CDR2 FQGNSA. V dropped 3 bases and J dropped 6 bases, with 15 bases sitting between them. The CDR3 contains 14 residues. The CDR3 loop is CASSLGGGAREQYF. For the CDR3, the DNA is TGTGCCAGCAGCTTGGGTGGGGGGGCGCGCGAGCAGTACTTC.

The chain couples TRBV4-1 to TRBJ1-1; possibly TRBD1 for D (5 bases). V lost 2 bases to trimming and J lost 4 bases, with 14 bases between them. Germline V gene sequence: CDR1 MGHRA, CDR2 YSYEKL. The CDR3 loop spans 15 amino acids. The CDR3, as DNA: TGCGCCAGCAGCCAATGGGCCGCGGGGGGCACTGAAGCTTTCTTT. This gives the protein CASSQWAAGGTEAFF.

This clone was counted only a few times. The V call is TRBV5-1, the J call TRBJ1-2; D might be TRBD1 (6 bases). Germline CDR1 and CDR2: SGHRS and YFSETQ. Trimming removed 0 bases from V and 4 bases from J, with 10 bases in between. The CDR3 is made up of 14 amino acids. CDR3 sequence (DNA): TGCGCCAGCAGCTTGGCCCAGGGGCTCTATGGCTACACCTTC. It encodes CASSLAQGLYGYTF.

This clone occurred once. The chain has TRBV5-1 and TRBJ2-1, with 10 bases fitting TRBD2. There are 15 residues in the CDR3. V shed 2 bases and J 10 bases; nucleotides not matched to a gene: 9. Germline V lookup: CDR1 SGHRS, CDR2 YFSETQ. This chain's CDR3 is CASSLGLAGVGEQFF. The CDR3 DNA reads as TGCGCCAGCAGCTTAGGTCTAGCGGGGGTGGGAGAGCAGTTCTTC.